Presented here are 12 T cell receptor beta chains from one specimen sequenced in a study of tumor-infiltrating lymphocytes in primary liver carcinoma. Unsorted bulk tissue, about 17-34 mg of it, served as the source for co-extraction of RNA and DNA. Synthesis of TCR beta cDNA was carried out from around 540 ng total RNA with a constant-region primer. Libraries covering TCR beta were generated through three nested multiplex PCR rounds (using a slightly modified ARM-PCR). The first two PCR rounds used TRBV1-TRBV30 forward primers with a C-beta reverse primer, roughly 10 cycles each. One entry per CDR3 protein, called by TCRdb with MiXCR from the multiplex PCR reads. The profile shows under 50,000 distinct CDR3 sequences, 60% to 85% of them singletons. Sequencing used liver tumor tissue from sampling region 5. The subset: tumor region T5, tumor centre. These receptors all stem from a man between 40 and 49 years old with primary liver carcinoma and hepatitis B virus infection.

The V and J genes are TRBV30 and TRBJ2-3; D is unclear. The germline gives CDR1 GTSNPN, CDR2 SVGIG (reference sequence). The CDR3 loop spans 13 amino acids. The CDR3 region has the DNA TGTACATGGAGTTCCCTACCCCCATATACGCAGTATTTT. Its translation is CTWSSLPPYTQYF.

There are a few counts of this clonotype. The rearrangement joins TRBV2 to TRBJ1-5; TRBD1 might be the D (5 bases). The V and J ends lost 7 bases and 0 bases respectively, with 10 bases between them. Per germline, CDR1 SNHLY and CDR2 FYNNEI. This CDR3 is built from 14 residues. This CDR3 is CASTGQYSNQPQHF. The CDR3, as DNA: TGTGCCAGCACCGGACAATATAGCAATCAGCCCCAGCATTTT. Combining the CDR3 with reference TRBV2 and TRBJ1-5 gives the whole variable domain EPEVTQTPSHQVTQMGQEVILRCVPISNHLYFYWYRQILGQKVEFLVSFYNNEISEKSEIFDDQFSVERPDGSNFTLKIRSTKLEDSAMYFCASTGQYSNQPQHFGDGTRLSIL.

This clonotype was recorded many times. The CDR3 region has the DNA TGTGCCAGCAGCACCCTAGGGGGGCAGGACGAGCAGTACTTC. Its translation: CASSTLGGQDEQYF. This chain connects TRBV12-3 or TRBV12-4 to TRBJ2-7; perhaps D is TRBD1 or TRBD2 (6 bases each). The CDR3 has 14 amino acids. Between the trimmed V and J ends, which lost 6 bases and 5 bases, there was a span of 17 bases.

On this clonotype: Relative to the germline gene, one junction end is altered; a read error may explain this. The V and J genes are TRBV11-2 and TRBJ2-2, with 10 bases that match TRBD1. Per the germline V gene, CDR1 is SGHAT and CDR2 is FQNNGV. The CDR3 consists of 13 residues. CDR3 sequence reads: CAAGQGNTGERFF. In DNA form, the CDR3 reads TGTGCCGCGGGACAGGGGAACACTGGGGAGCGGTTTTTT.

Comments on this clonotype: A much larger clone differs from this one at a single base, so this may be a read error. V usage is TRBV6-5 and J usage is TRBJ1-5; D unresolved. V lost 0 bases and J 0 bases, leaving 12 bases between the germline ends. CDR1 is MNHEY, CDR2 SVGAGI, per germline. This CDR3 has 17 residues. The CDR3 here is CASSYSSRTNSNQPQHF. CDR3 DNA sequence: TGTGCCAGCAGTTACTCGAGCAGGACGAATAGCAATCAGCCCCAGCATTTT.

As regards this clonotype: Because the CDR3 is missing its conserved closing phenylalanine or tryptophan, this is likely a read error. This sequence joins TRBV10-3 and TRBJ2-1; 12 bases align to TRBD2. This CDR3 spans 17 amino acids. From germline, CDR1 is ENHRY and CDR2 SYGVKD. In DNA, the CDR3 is TGTGCTATCAGTGAGTCGCTAGCGGGAGGGTCCTACAATGAGCAGTTCTTA. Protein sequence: CAISESLAGGSYNEQFL.

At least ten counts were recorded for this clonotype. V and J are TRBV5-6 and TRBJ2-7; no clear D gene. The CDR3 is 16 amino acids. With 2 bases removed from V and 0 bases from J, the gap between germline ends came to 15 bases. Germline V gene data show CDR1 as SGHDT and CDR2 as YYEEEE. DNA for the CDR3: TGTGCCAGCAGCTTCCTGGACGGCTTCAGCTCCTACGAGCAGTACTTC. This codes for CASSFLDGFSSYEQYF.

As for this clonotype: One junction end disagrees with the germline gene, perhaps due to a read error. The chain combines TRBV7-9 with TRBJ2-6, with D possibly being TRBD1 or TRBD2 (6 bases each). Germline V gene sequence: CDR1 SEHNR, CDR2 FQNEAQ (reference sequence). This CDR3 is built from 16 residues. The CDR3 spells CASSPSRSTGANVLTF. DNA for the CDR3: TGTGCCAGCAGTCCGAGTAGGAGTACGGGGGCCAACGTCCTGACCTTC.

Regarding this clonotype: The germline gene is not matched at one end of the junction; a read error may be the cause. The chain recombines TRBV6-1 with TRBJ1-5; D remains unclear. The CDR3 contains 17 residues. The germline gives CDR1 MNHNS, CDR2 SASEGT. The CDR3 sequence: CASSEAAGMEGNQPQHF. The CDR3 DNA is TGTGCCAGCAGTGAAGCGGCGGGGATGGAGGGCAATCAGCCCCAGCACTTT.

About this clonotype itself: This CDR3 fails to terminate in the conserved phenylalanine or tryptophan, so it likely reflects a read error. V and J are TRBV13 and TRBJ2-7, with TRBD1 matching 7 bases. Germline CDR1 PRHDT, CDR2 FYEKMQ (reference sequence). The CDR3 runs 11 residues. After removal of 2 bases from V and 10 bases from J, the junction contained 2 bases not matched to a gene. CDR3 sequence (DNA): TGTGCCAGCAGCTTAAGACAGGGTCAGTACTAC. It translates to CASSLRQGQYY.

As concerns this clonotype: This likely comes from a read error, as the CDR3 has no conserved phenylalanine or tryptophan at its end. The CDR3 loop reads CASSAGLAVSQAGELFY. CDR3 nucleotide sequence: TGTGCTAGCAGCGCGGGACTAGCGGTCTCCCAGGCCGGGGAACTGTTTTAT. The chain uses TRBV11-2 and TRBJ2-2; TRBD2 matches at 11 bases. Germline lookup yields CDR1 SGHAT and CDR2 FQNNGV. The CDR3 consists of 17 residues.

CDR3 amino acids: CASSKRRRQNYEQYF. CDR3 nucleotides: TGTGCCAGCAGCAAGCGACGGAGACAGAACTACGAGCAGTACTTC. The V and J genes are TRBV7-9 and TRBJ2-7; possible D gene TRBD1, 5 bases. The CDR3 is 15 residues long. The V gene lost 5 bases and the J gene lost 3 bases, with 17 bases spanning the gap. Germline-derived CDR1 and CDR2 are SEHNR and FQNEAQ (reference sequence). The complete variable domain, with remaining parts taken from reference TRBV7-9 and TRBJ2-7, reads DTGVSQNPRHKITKRGQNVTFRCDPISEHNRLYWYRQTLGQGPEFLTYFQNEAQLEKSRLLSDRFSAERPKGSFSTLEIQRTEQGDSAMYLCASSKRRRQNYEQYFGPGTRLTVT.